These 26 T cell receptor beta chains originate from one sample sequenced in a study of blood T cell repertoires in COVID-19. Clones were sequenced by immunoSEQ multiplex PCR, and TCRdb holds only the in-frame ones, with some missing. Seen here are 350,000 or so clones, around 86% observed once, and the top ten hold around 4.4%. The sequenced material came from PBMCs or T cells enriched from blood (not recorded which). The origin of the receptors is a woman between 40 and 55 years old with acute COVID-19.

V usage is TRBV5-6 and J usage is TRBJ2-7; 11 bases map to TRBD2. Germline trimming cut 6 bases from V and 1 base from J; bases unmatched to any gene: 9. Germline CDR1 reads SGHDT; CDR2 reads YYEEEE. The CDR3 has 16 amino acids. The DNA of the CDR3 is TGTGCCAGCACTCAATTGACTAGCGGGACATCCTACGAGCAGTACTTC. It encodes CASTQLTSGTSYEQYF.

This chain uses TRBV12-3 or TRBV12-4 with TRBJ2-3, with D perhaps TRBD2 (5 bases). V lost 6 bases, J lost 6 bases, and 13 bases lay in between. The CDR3 runs to 13 residues. The CDR3 DNA is TGTGCCAGCAGCCCCAGTGGAGGCGATACGCAGTATTTT. This gives the protein CASSPSGGDTQYF.

The rearrangement joins TRBV3-1 (or the pseudogene TRBV3-2) to TRBJ2-1; TRBD2 might be the D (5 bases). With 1 base removed from V and 2 bases from J, the gap between germline ends came to 15 bases. The CDR3 length is 17 residues. The germline CDR1 and CDR2 sequences are LGHDT and YNNKEL (reference sequence). The CDR3 sequence: CASSQGSGGIPYNEQFF. The CDR3 nucleotides read TGTGCCAGCAGCCAAGGTTCAGGAGGAATCCCCTACAATGAGCAGTTCTTC.

The chain is built from TRBV4-1 and TRBJ1-3; 7 bases align to TRBD1. This CDR3 region has 15 residues. With V trimmed by 1 base and J by 2 bases, 2 bases remained unmatched. CDR1 and CDR2 from the germline V gene are MGHRA and YSYEKL. This chain's CDR3 is CASSQGTGTGNTIYF. DNA of the CDR3: TGCGCCAGCAGCCAAGGGACAGGCACTGGAAACACCATATATTTT.

The rearrangement uses TRBV4-2 and TRBJ2-7; no clear D gene. V was pared by 1 base and J by 0 bases, with 4 bases between. CDR1 is LGHNA and CDR2 is YNFKEQ in the germline V gene. The CDR3 covers 13 residues. Here the CDR3 reads CASSQGPSYEQYF. The CDR3 DNA is TGTGCCAGCAGCCAAGGGCCCTCCTACGAGCAGTACTTC.

The chain recombines TRBV6-5 with TRBJ2-2; no definite D call. The CDR3 is 15 amino acids. The V and J ends lost 1 base and 2 bases respectively, with 8 bases between them. Germline V gives CDR1 MNHEY, CDR2 SVGAGI. The CDR3 bases are TGTGCCAGCAGTTACTGGCAGAAAAACACCGGGGAGCTGTTTTTT. It encodes CASSYWQKNTGELFF.

The rearrangement links TRBV6-5 to TRBJ1-2; D remains unclear. Germline V gives CDR1 MNHEY, CDR2 SVGAGI. This CDR3 is 14 amino acids long. Trimming took off 6 bases at V and 2 bases at J, with 13 bases between the two ends. The chain's CDR3 is CASRVGGVNYGYTF. CDR3 sequence (DNA): TGTGCCAGCAGAGTCGGCGGGGTGAACTATGGCTACACCTTC.

The chain links TRBV29-1 to TRBJ2-3; D unclear. The V end lost 1 base, the J end lost 0 bases, and 8 bases lay between the germline ends. Germline CDR1 and CDR2: SQVTM and ANQGSEA. This CDR3 region has 14 residues. The chain's CDR3 is CSVEAANSTDTQYF. The CDR3 DNA is TGCAGCGTTGAAGCTGCTAATAGCACAGATACGCAGTATTTT.

J is TRBJ2-5 and V is TRBV4-3, with D perhaps matching TRBD2 (5 bases). There are 16 residues in the CDR3. Germline CDR1 and CDR2: LGHNA and YSLEER. Trimming left V 0 bases short and J 4 bases short, with 15 bases between. The CDR3 coding sequence is TGCGCCAGCAGCCAAGATGGTCATCGGGCGGGAGAGACCCAGTACTTC. It translates to CASSQDGHRAGETQYF.

CDR3 region: CSAGRTDTQYF. CDR3 bases: TGCAGTGCAGGGAGGACTGATACGCAGTATTTT. The chain is built from TRBV20-1 and TRBJ2-3; tentatively, D is TRBD2 (6 bases). The CDR3 is 11 residues long. Germline V gives CDR1 DFQATT, CDR2 SNEGSKA (reference sequence). Trimming took off 6 bases at V and 6 bases at J, with 10 bases between the two ends.

This clone was observed a few times. The rearrangement joins TRBV12-3 or TRBV12-4 to TRBJ1-6; D unresolved. The ends were cut back, 2 bases at V and 11 bases at J, with 10 bases in the middle. CDR3 length equals 13 residues. This CDR3 reads CASSLTGFTPLHF. As DNA, the CDR3 is TGTGCCAGCAGTTTAACGGGATTCACACCCCTCCACTTT.

This rearrangement joins TRBV6-5 to TRBJ2-3, with 9 bases that match TRBD2. Germline V gene sequence: CDR1 MNHEY, CDR2 SVGAGI. V dropped 2 bases and J dropped 3; count of bases not matched to a gene: 3. The CDR3 loop spans 15 amino acids. The CDR3 DNA reads as TGTGCCAGCAGTTACGGAGGACTAGCGACAGATACGCAGTATTTT. Translating it yields CASSYGGLATDTQYF.

The chain combines TRBV7-9 with TRBJ1-2; tentatively, D is TRBD1 (6 bases). Germline V gene data show CDR1 as SEHNR and CDR2 as FQNEAQ (reference sequence). V was cut by 3 bases and J by 5 bases, with 13 bases left in between. The CDR3 spans 14 residues. The CDR3 sequence is CASSFRSTGYGYTF. CDR3 DNA sequence: TGTGCCAGCAGCTTTAGGTCGACAGGTTATGGCTACACCTTC.

The genes are TRBV9 and TRBJ1-3; D possibly corresponds to TRBD1 (5 bases). The CDR3 has 16 amino acids. Germline-derived CDR1 and CDR2 are SGDLS and YYNGEE. Trimming pared 4 bases from V and 4 bases from J, leaving 18 bases between. The DNA for the CDR3 is TGTGCCAGCAGCCTTCAGGGAGGGGCATACGGAAACACCATATATTTT. Translation: CASSLQGGAYGNTIYF.

This chain links TRBV9 with TRBJ2-7; perhaps TRBD2 as D (6 bases). Trimming removed 6 bases from V and 4 bases from J, with 11 bases in between. Germline-derived CDR1 and CDR2 are SGDLS and YYNGEE. This CDR3 has 12 amino acids. The CDR3 sequence: CASTRERYEQYF. The DNA for the CDR3 is TGTGCCAGCACGCGGGAAAGATACGAGCAGTACTTC.

V usage is TRBV5-5 and J usage is TRBJ1-2; 8 bases align to TRBD1. The CDR3 is 16 amino acids. V lost 4 bases to trimming and J lost 4 bases; unmatched junction nucleotides: 12. The germline V gene has CDR1 SGHKS and CDR2 YYEKEE (reference sequence). The CDR3 DNA reads as TGTGCCAGCAGCGCGACCGGGACAGGAAGCGCCTATGGCTACACCTTC. This encodes CASSATGTGSAYGYTF. Drawing the rest from reference TRBV5-5 and TRBJ1-2, the complete variable domain is DAGVTQSPTHLIKTRGQQVTLRCSPISGHKSVSWYQQVLGQGPQFIFQYYEKEERGRGNFPDRFSARQFPNYSSELNVNALLLGDSALYLCASSATGTGSAYGYTFGSGTRLTVV.

The chain links TRBV11-2 to TRBJ2-7; TRBD1 matches at 8 bases. Trimming removed 4 bases from V and 2 bases from J; junction bases left unmatched: 4. The germline gives CDR1 SGHAT, CDR2 FQNNGV. The CDR3 runs to 14 residues. CDR3 protein: CASSSDRGAYEQYF. DNA for the CDR3: TGTGCCAGCAGCTCCGACAGGGGTGCCTACGAGCAGTACTTC.

The rearrangement links TRBV7-3 to TRBJ2-3; 9 bases agree with TRBD2. V lost 2 bases to trimming and J lost 4 bases; unmatched junction nucleotides: 10. CDR1 is SGHTA and CDR2 is FQGTGA in the germline V gene. This CDR3 has 17 amino acids. The CDR3 sequence: CASSLDGSGSAADTQYF. CDR3 in DNA: TGTGCCAGCAGCTTAGATGGTAGCGGGAGTGCCGCAGATACGCAGTATTTT.

V usage is TRBV5-4 and J usage is TRBJ2-5; D remains unclear. Trimming removed 0 bases at V and 5 bases at J, with 5 bases between. The length of the CDR3 is 12 residues. Germline-derived CDR1 and CDR2 are SGHNT and YYREEE (reference sequence). CDR3 nucleotides: TGTGCCAGCAGCTTGGTTGAGGAGACCCAGTACTTC. It codes for CASSLVEETQYF.

This chain connects TRBV11-2 to TRBJ1-2, with D unresolved. V lost 1 base to trimming and J lost 5 bases, with 5 bases between them. The CDR3 is 12 amino acids. CDR1 SGHAT and CDR2 FQNNGV come from the germline V gene. The CDR3 nucleotides read TGTGCCAGCAGCTTAGGCACTTATGGCTACACCTTC. This gives the protein CASSLGTYGYTF. Based on the CDR3 plus reference TRBV11-2 and TRBJ1-2, the full variable domain is EAGVAQSPRYKIIEKRQSVAFWCNPISGHATLYWYQQILGQGPKLLIQFQNNGVVDDSQLPKDRFSAERLKGVDSTLKIQPAKLEDSAVYLCASSLGTYGYTFGSGTRLTVV.

The chain couples TRBV27 to TRBJ2-1; D uncertain. The CDR3 is 13 amino acids. Germline V CDR1 and CDR2: MNHEY, SMNVEV (reference sequence). Trimming pared 6 bases from V and 1 base from J, leaving 7 bases between. The CDR3 loop reads CASRLTSYNEQFF. In nucleotides, the CDR3 is TGTGCCAGCAGGCTAACTTCCTACAATGAGCAGTTCTTC.

The J gene is TRBJ2-2, the V gene TRBV19; D is undetermined. This CDR3 is 11 amino acids long. Germline values: CDR1 LNHDA, CDR2 SQIVND (reference sequence). V was clipped by 8 bases and J by 3 bases, with 4 bases between them. CDR3 coding DNA: TGTGCCAGTTATTACACCGGGGAGCTGTTTTTT. Translation: CASYYTGELFF.

CDR3 sequence (DNA): TGTGCCAGCACCCCGGACAGTAACTATGGCTACACCTTC. Protein sequence: CASTPDSNYGYTF. The chain has TRBV6-2 or TRBV6-3 and TRBJ1-2; D possibly corresponds to TRBD1 (6 bases). The CDR3 sequence is 13 residues long. CDR1 and CDR2 from the germline V gene are MNHEY and SVGEGT. V lost 7 bases to trimming and J lost 1 base, with 10 bases between them.

The J gene is TRBJ1-1, the V gene TRBV5-6, with TRBD1 identical over 10 bases. Germline CDR1 is SGHDT and CDR2 is YYEEEE. CDR3 length equals 16 residues. With 1 base clipped from V and 3 bases from J, the junction kept 6 bases outside the gene matches. The CDR3 reads CASSLYGDRGHTEAFF. The CDR3 nucleotides read TGTGCCAGCAGCTTGTATGGGGACAGGGGTCACACTGAAGCTTTCTTT.

V and J are TRBV19 and TRBJ2-1; the match to TRBD2 covers 11 bases. The CDR3 spans 17 residues. Germline CDR1 LNHDA, CDR2 SQIVND (reference sequence). The V gene end was trimmed by 5 bases and the J gene end by 8 bases; junction bases not matched to a gene: 14. CDR3 DNA: TGTGCCAGTAGTCCCATCAAACTAGCGGGAGTAATACATGAGCAGTTCTTC. Translating gives CASSPIKLAGVIHEQFF. The full variable domain, its missing parts supplied by reference TRBV19 and TRBJ2-1, is DGGITQSPKYLFRKEGQNVTLSCEQNLNHDAMYWYRQDPGQGLRLIYYSQIVNDFQKGDIAEGYSVSREKKESFPLTVTSAQKNPTAFYLCASSPIKLAGVIHEQFFGPGTRLTVL.

The V call is TRBV2, the J call TRBJ2-5, with 11 bases aligning to TRBD1. Germline trimming cut 6 bases from V and 7 bases from J; bases unmatched to any gene: 7. This CDR3 comprises 14 residues. Germline V gene sequence: CDR1 SNHLY, CDR2 FYNNEI. CDR3: CASSVPGQGGTQYF. The CDR3, as DNA: TGTGCCAGCAGCGTCCCGGGACAGGGGGGGACCCAGTACTTC.